The clone carrying this T cell receptor beta chain was counted at least ten times. What it binds is not known. This record comes from a study of molecular identifiers for immune sequencing clone quantification. Study results and caveats: Naive cells had under 1% of molecules in clones above 20 RNA copies, effectors over 97%.

Losses at the gene ends were 3 bases for V and 4 bases for J; bases not matched to a gene: 12. The CDR3 consists of 16 residues. The germline V gene has CDR1 LGHNA and CDR2 YSLEER. Naive CD8 T cells were sorted as CD8+CD4-CCR7+CD45RA+. TCRdb passed the PCR reads through MiXCR, listing each CDR3 protein once. The sample shows approximately 54,000 distinct CDR3 sequences, around 27% of them seen only once. The chain joins TRBV4-3 to TRBJ2-7; 7 bases are shared with TRBD1. This receptor was identified in a human donor in good health. Some libraries in this study had Jurkat cell RNA spiked in. The material sequenced was naive CD8+ T cells from blood, with Jurkat cell RNA spiked in. Subset: FACS-sorted CD8+CD4-CCR7+CD45RA+ naive T cells. The CDR3 coding sequence is TGCGCCAGCAGCCAGGCCGAGACGACCAGGGGGTACGAGCAGTACTTC. Its protein is CASSQAETTRGYEQYF.